Sequencing of this TCR beta chain was carried out in a study of shared clonotypes between healthy human individuals. Germline values: CDR1 SGHNT, CDR2 YYREEE (reference sequence). There are 13 residues in the CDR3. Assay: immunoSEQ multiplex PCR; the TCRdb copy retains only in-frame clones and omits some. The repertoire holds 950,000 to 1,100,000 clones, with about 80% as singletons. The chain carries TRBV5-4 and TRBJ2-5; no clear D. The end of the DNA fits TRBJ2-7 better, so the J call may be wrong. This TCR derives from a man between 18 and 29 years old in good health. The sample consisted of memory CD4+ T cells sorted from blood. This sample's subset: CD45RA-negative fraction. CDR3 protein: CASSLFISYEQYF. As DNA, the CDR3 is TGTGCCAGCAGCTTGTTTATATCCTACGAGCAGTACTTC.